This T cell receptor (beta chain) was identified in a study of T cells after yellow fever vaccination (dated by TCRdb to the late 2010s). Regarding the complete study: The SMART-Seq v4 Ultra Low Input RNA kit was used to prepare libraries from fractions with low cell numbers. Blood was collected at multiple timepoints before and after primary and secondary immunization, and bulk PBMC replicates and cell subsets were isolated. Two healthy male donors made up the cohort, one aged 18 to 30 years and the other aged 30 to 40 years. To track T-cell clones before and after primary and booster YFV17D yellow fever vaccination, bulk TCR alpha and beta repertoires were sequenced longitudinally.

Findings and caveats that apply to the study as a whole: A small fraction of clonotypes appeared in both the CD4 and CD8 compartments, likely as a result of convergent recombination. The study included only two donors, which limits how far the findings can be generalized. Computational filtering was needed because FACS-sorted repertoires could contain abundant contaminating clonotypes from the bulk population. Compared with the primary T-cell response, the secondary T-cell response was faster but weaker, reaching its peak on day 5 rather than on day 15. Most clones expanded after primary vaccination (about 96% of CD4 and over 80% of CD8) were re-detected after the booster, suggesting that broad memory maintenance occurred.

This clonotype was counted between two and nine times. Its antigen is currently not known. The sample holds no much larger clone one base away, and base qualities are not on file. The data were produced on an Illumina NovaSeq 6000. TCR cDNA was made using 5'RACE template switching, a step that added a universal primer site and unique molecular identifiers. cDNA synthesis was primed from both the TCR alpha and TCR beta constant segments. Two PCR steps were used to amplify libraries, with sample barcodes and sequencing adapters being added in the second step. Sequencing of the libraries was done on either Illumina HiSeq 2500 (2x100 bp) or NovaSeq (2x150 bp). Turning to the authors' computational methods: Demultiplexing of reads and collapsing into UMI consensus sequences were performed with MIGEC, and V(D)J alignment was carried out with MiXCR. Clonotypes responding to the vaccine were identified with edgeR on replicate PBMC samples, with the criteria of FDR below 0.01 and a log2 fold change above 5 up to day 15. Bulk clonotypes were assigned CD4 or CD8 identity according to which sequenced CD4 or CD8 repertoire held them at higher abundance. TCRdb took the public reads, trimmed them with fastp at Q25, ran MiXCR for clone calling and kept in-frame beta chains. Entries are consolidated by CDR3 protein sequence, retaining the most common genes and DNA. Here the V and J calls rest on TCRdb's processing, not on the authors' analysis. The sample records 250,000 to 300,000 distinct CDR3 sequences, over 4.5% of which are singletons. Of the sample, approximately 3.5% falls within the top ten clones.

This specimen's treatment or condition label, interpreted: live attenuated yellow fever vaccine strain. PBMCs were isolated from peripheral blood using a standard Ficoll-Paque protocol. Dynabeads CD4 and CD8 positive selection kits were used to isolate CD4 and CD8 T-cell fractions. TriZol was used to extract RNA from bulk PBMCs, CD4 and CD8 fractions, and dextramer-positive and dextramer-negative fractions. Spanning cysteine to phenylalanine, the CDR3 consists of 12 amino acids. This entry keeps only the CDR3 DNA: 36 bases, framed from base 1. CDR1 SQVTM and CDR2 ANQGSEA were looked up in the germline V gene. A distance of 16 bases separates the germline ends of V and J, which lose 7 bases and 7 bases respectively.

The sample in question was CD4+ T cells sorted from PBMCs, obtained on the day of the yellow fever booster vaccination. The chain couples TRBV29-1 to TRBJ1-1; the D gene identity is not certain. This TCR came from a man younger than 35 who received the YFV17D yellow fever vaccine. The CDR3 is CSAMIPGIEAFF. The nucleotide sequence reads TGCAGCGCGATGATCCCGGGGATTGAAGCTTTCTTT.